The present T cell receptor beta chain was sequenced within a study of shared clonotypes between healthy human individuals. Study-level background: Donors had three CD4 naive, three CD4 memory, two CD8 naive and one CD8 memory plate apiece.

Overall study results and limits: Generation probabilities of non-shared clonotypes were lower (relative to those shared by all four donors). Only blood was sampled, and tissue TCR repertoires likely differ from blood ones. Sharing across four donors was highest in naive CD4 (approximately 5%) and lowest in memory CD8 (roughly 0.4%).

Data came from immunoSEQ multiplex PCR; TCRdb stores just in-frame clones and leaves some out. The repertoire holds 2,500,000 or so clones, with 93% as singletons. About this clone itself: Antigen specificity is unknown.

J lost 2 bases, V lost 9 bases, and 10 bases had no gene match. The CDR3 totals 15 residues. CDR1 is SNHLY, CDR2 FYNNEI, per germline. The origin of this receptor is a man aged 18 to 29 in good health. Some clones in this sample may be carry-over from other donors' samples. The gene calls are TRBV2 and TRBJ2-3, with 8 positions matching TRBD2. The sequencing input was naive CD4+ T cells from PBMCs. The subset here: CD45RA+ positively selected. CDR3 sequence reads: CARTAGEGNTDTQYF. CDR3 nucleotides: TGTGCCAGGACAGCGGGAGAAGGAAACACAGATACGCAGTATTTT.